These 6 T cell receptor beta chains were sequenced from one sample in a study of identical twins. TCRdb reprocessed the 5' RACE reads via MiXCR and lists one record per CDR3 protein. The table has 230,000 or so distinct CDR3 sequences, roughly 8% seen once; the top ten hold roughly 3%. The sample also formed part of further work on yellow fever vaccine responses in identical twins.

Sequencing used CD8+ T cells sorted from blood. These receptors were taken from a woman aged 18-29 years in good health.

As concerns this clonotype: Possible read error: a much larger clone is one base away. The rearrangement joins TRBV7-8 to TRBJ2-3; possible D gene TRBD1, 5 bases. This CDR3 is built from 15 residues. Germline-derived CDR1 and CDR2 are SGHVS and FQNEAQ. CDR3 coding DNA: TGTTCCAGCAGCTTATCACGATCAGGGACAGATACGCAGTATTTT. Its translation: CSSSLSRSGTDTQYF. Based on the CDR3 plus reference TRBV7-8 and TRBJ2-3, the full variable domain is GAGVSQSPRYKVAKRGQDVALRCDPISGHVSLFWYQQALGQGPEFLTYFQNEAQLDKSGLPSDRFFAERPEGSVSTLKIQRTQQEDSAVYLCSSSLSRSGTDTQYFGPGTRLTVL.

Ten or more counts support this clonotype. The chain carries TRBV5-1 and TRBJ2-7, with D possibly matching TRBD1 (6 bases). V lost 4 bases and J 3 bases, leaving 20 bases between the germline ends. The V gene's germline CDR1 is SGHRS and CDR2 YFSETQ. The CDR3 has 16 amino acids. CDR3 sequence reads: CASSHRKPQGNYEQYF. The CDR3 coding sequence is TGCGCCAGCAGCCACAGGAAACCACAGGGCAACTACGAGCAGTACTTC. The whole variable domain, remainder taken from reference TRBV5-1 and TRBJ2-7, is KAGVTQTPRYLIKTRGQQVTLSCSPISGHRSVSWYQQTPGQGLQFLFEYFSETQRNKGNFPGRFSGRQFSNSRSEMNVSTLELGDSALYLCASSHRKPQGNYEQYFGPGTRLTVT.

In the case of this clonotype: A junction end diverges from the germline sequence, so it may reflect a read error. The gene calls are TRBV7-9 and TRBJ2-3; D call uncertain. The CDR3 is 15 residues long. CDR1 is SEHNR and CDR2 is FQNEAQ in the germline V gene (reference sequence). The CDR3 nucleotides read TGTGCCAGCAGCGGTCGTCTGGCTTCGTTGCCCGAATTGGATTTT. Translation gives CASSGRLASLPELDF.

The chain carries TRBV11-1 and TRBJ2-3; D gene ambiguous. V lost 3 bases and J lost 2, with 24 bases in between. The CDR3 extends over 19 amino acids. Germline V gives CDR1 SGHAT, CDR2 FQDESV (reference sequence). The CDR3 spells CASSFFLSHIGMDTDTQYF. The CDR3 nucleotides are TGTGCCAGCAGCTTCTTTTTATCCCATATAGGGATGGACACAGATACGCAGTATTTT.

This clonotype was recorded at least ten times. The gene calls are TRBV5-1 and TRBJ2-7; D is ambiguous. Looked up from germline, CDR1 is SGHRS and CDR2 is YFSETQ. This CDR3 contains 13 residues. V was shortened by 1 base and J by 0 bases, with 5 bases between the two germline ends. The CDR3: CASSLNPSYEQYF. The CDR3 coding sequence is TGCGCCAGCAGCTTGAATCCCTCCTACGAGCAGTACTTC.

The chain uses TRBV19 and TRBJ2-1; tentatively, D is TRBD1 or TRBD2 (5 bases each). Germline CDR1 reads LNHDA; CDR2 reads SQIVND (reference sequence). V lost 5 bases, J lost 4 bases, and 12 bases lay in between. The CDR3 covers 14 residues. The CDR3 spells CASSGADSYNEQFF. The CDR3 DNA reads TGTGCCAGTAGTGGGGCGGACTCATACAATGAGCAGTTCTTC.